The present T cell receptor (beta chain) was sequenced within a study of early T cells in non-severe SARS-CoV-2 infection. TCRdb re-derived calls from the 5' RACE reads in MiXCR, one entry per CDR3 protein. This table has around 78,000 distinct CDR3 sequences, over 9% appearing once. This clonotype was observed a handful of times. The CDR3 has 15 amino acids. V lost 5 bases and J lost 6; bases outside the gene matches: 5. In germline, CDR1 is SGHTA, CDR2 FQGNSA. Source: whole blood, taken at baseline. The chain links TRBV7-2 to TRBJ2-1; 12 bases match TRBD2. This TCR was sampled from an adult who was a healthcare worker with PCR-confirmed SARS-CoV-2 infection or an uninfected control (not recorded which). CDR3 sequence reads: CASSLTSGGPNEQFF. The CDR3 bases are TGTGCCAGCAGCCTTACTAGCGGGGGGCCCAATGAGCAGTTCTTC.